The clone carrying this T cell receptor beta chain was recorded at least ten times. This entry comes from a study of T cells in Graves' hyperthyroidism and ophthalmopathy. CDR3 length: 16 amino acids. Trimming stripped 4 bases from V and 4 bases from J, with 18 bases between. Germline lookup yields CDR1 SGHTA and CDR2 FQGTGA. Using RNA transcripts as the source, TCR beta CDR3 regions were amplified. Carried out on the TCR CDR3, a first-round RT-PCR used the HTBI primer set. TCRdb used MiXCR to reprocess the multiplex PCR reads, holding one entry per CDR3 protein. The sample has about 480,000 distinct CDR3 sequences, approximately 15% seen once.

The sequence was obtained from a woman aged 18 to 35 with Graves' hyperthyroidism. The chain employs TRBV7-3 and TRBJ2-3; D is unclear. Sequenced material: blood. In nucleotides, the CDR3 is TGTGCCAGCAGCTCCGACTTCCCTCCGGTCCCAGATACGCAGTATTTT. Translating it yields CASSSDFPPVPDTQYF.